Shown below are 11 T cell receptor beta chains from a single sample sequenced in a study of blood T cell repertoires in COVID-19. Profiled with immunoSEQ multiplex PCR; TCRdb holds only in-frame clones, not every one. This table has fewer than 250,000 clones, approximately 78% appearing once. The sequenced sample was peripheral blood. The receptors derive from a woman aged 40 to 55 with acute or convalescent COVID-19.

V usage is TRBV5-1 and J usage is TRBJ2-7; 9 nucleotides line up with TRBD1. V shed 3 bases and J 6 bases; nucleotides not matched to a gene: 1. Germline CDR1 and CDR2: SGHRS and YFSETQ. CDR3 size: 12 residues. In nucleotides, the CDR3 is TGCGCCAGCAGCTCGGGACAGGGCGAGCAGTACTTC. Amino acids: CASSSGQGEQYF.

V gene TRBV6-5 combines with J gene TRBJ2-7; 7 positions agree with TRBD2. The length of the CDR3 is 15 residues. V trimming: 0 bases; J trimming: 6 bases; junction bases outside the gene matches: 8. Per the germline V gene, CDR1 is MNHEY and CDR2 is SVGAGI. The CDR3 spells CASSYSSSGGSEQYF. The CDR3 DNA reads TGTGCCAGCAGTTACTCCTCGTCGGGGGGTAGCGAGCAGTACTTC.

This chain connects TRBV11-1 to TRBJ2-7; TRBD2 matches at 8 bases. V trimming: 3 bases; J trimming: 1 base; junction bases outside the gene matches: 5. Germline values: CDR1 SGHAT, CDR2 FQDESV (reference sequence). This CDR3 region has 15 residues. CDR3 nucleotides: TGTGCCAGCAGCTTCGGACTAGCAGAATCCTACGAGCAGTACTTC. It is translated as CASSFGLAESYEQYF.

The rearrangement uses TRBV6-5 and TRBJ1-2, with TRBD1 as a possible D gene (6 bases). V was trimmed by 6 bases and J by 3 bases, leaving 14 bases between them. The CDR3 covers 14 residues. Germline V gives CDR1 MNHEY, CDR2 SVGAGI. In DNA form, the CDR3 reads TGTGCCAGCAGCCCCGGACAGACAGACTATGGCTACACCTTC. Amino acids: CASSPGQTDYGYTF.

This chain links TRBV11-2 with TRBJ2-5, with TRBD2 as a possible D gene (6 bases). The CDR3 sequence is 14 residues long. CDR1 is SGHAT, CDR2 FQNNGV, per germline. The ends were cut back, 7 bases at V and 5 bases at J, with 17 bases in the middle. The DNA of the CDR3 is TGTGCCAGCACCAACCGGGCGGAGGGCGAGACCCAGTACTTC. It yields the protein CASTNRAEGETQYF.

The chain recombines TRBV4-2 with TRBJ2-7, with 14 bases matching TRBD2. The junction had 5 bases not matched to a gene; V was cut back by 0 bases and J by 4 bases. This CDR3 is built from 17 residues. Germline V gene sequence: CDR1 LGHNA, CDR2 YNFKEQ. CDR3 nucleotides: TGTGCCAGCAGCCAAGAAGGACTAGCGGGAGGTCGTTACGAGCAGTACTTC. Protein sequence: CASSQEGLAGGRYEQYF.

J is TRBJ2-3 and V is TRBV9; 12 bases fit TRBD2. Germline CDR1 is SGDLS and CDR2 is YYNGEE. The trim removed 3 bases at V and 5 bases at J, leaving 10 bases unmatched. The CDR3 sequence is 17 residues long. In DNA form, the CDR3 reads TGTGCCAGCAGCGAAGAGCCTAGCGGGGGGGCCGTAGATACGCAGTATTTT. This gives the protein CASSEEPSGGAVDTQYF.

This chain links TRBV18 with TRBJ2-7, with 10 bases that match TRBD2. Germline V gene sequence: CDR1 KGHSH, CDR2 LQKENI. The CDR3 runs to 14 residues. With V trimmed by 2 bases and J by 5 bases, 3 bases remained unmatched. CDR3 amino acids: CASSPTSGDHEQYF. The DNA of the CDR3 is TGTGCCAGCTCACCAACTAGCGGGGATCACGAGCAGTACTTC.

This chain connects TRBV4-3 to TRBJ2-5; 8 bases line up with TRBD1. After removal of 3 bases from V and 4 bases from J, the junction contained 7 bases not matched to a gene. The CDR3 extends over 15 amino acids. CDR1 LGHNA and CDR2 YSLEER come from the germline V gene. CDR3 sequence: CASSQLDRDGETQYF. The CDR3 region has the DNA TGCGCCAGCAGCCAGCTGGACAGGGACGGAGAGACCCAGTACTTC.

This clone has a single count. This chain uses TRBV10-3 with TRBJ2-5, with D possibly matching TRBD2 (6 bases). In germline, CDR1 is ENHRY, CDR2 SYGVKD. Trimming cost V 3 bases and J 4 bases, with 15 bases left between them. CDR3 length equals 15 residues. The CDR3 DNA follows: TGTGCCATCAGTGACGGGTCCGGGAGTTCAGAGACCCAGTACTTC. Its protein is CAISDGSGSSETQYF.

The chain recombines TRBV6-5 with TRBJ2-7; 8 bases agree with TRBD1. V lost 6 bases and J lost 7; bases outside the gene matches: 11. The CDR3 has 14 residues. In germline, CDR1 is MNHEY, CDR2 SVGAGI. The CDR3 is CASSRDRTPGEQYF. For the CDR3, the DNA is TGTGCCAGCAGCCGGGACAGGACCCCCGGGGAGCAGTACTTC.